Listed here is a single T cell receptor beta chain. The source of the sample is a study of technical replicates of blood from a handful of donors. Profiling relied on immunoSEQ multiplex PCR, and the TCRdb table lists in-frame clones only, not all of them. The sample has about 59,000 clones; approximately 97% are singletons. Material: T cells isolated from PBMCs. The receptor was isolated from a human donor in good health.

This CDR3 is CASSTGTGRGYTF. In DNA form, the CDR3 reads TGTGCCAGTAGTACCGGGACAGGGAGAGGCTACACCTTC. The rearrangement joins TRBV19 to TRBJ1-2; 9 positions match TRBD1. J lost 8 bases, V lost 4 bases, and 5 bases had no gene match. The length of the CDR3 is 13 residues. Germline CDR1 reads LNHDA; CDR2 reads SQIVND (reference sequence).